The text below deals with one TCR beta chain. The antigen remains unidentified. Amplification yielded TCR beta CDR3 regions, with RNA transcripts as the source. RT-PCR in the first round (using the HTBI primer set) targeted the TCR CDR3. TCRdb recomputed calls from the multiplex PCR reads with MiXCR, one row per CDR3 protein. This table has about 250,000 distinct CDR3 sequences, 20% to 25% appearing once. These data come from a study of T cells in Graves' hyperthyroidism and ophthalmopathy. Findings of the study overall: Ophthalmopathy was separated from stable hyperthyroidism by a 13 V-J model.

Trimming took 4 bases from V and 4 from J, leaving 20 bases between them. Germline V CDR1 and CDR2: KGHSH, LQKENI. The CDR3 has 17 residues. The specimen was blood. This clonotype was obtained from a man aged 25 to 40 with Graves' ophthalmopathy. The chain combines TRBV18 with TRBJ1-3, with a possible D match to TRBD1 (5 bases). CDR3 loop: CASSLLPGPESGNTIYF. The CDR3 DNA sequence: TGTGCCAGCTCACTTTTGCCGGGACCTGAGTCCGGAAACACCATATATTTT.